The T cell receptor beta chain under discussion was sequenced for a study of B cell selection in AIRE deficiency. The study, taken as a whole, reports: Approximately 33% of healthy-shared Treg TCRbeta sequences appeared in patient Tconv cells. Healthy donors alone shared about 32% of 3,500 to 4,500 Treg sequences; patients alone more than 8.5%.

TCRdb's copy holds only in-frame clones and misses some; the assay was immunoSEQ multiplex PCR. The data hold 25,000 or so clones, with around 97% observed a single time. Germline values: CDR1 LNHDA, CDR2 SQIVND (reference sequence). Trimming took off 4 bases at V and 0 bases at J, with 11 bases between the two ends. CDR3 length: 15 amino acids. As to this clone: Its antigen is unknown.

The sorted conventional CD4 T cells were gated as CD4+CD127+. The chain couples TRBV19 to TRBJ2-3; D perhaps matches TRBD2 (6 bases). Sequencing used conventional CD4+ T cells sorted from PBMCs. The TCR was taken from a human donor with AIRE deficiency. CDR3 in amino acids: CASSKKAGSTDTQYF. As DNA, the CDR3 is TGTGCCAGTAGTAAAAAAGCGGGCAGCACAGATACGCAGTATTTT.